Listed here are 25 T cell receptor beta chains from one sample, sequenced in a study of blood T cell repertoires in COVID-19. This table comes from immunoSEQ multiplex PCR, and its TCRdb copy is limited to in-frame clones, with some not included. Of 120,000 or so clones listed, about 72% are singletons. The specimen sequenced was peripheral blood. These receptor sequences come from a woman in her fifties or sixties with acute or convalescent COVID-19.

CDR3 in amino acids: CASSLLGATQYF. The CDR3 nucleotides are TGTGCCAGCAGTTTGCTGGGGGCGACCCAGTACTTC. The V call is TRBV28, the J call TRBJ2-5, with a weak D call TRBD1 (6 bases). Trimming shortened V by 3 bases and J by 7 bases, and 9 bases separated the two germline ends. CDR3 size: 12 residues. Germline CDR1 and CDR2: MDHEN and SYDVKM.

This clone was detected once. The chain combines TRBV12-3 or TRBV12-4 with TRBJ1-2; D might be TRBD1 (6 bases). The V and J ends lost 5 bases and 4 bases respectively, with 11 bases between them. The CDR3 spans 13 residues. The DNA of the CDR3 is TGTGCCAGCAGTACAGGGCACGGCTATGGCTACACCTTC. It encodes CASSTGHGYGYTF.

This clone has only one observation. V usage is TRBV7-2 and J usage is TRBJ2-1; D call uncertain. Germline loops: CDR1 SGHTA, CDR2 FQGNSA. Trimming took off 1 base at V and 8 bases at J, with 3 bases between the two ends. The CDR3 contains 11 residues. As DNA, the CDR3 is TGTGCCAGCAGCTTAGTATATGAGCAGTTCTTC. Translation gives CASSLVYEQFF.

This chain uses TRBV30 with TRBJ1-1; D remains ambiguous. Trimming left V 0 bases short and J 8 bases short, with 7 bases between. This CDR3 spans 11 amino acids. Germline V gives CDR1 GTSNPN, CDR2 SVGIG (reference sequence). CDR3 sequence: CAWSVLAEAFF. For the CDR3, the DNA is TGTGCCTGGAGTGTGTTGGCCGAAGCTTTCTTT.

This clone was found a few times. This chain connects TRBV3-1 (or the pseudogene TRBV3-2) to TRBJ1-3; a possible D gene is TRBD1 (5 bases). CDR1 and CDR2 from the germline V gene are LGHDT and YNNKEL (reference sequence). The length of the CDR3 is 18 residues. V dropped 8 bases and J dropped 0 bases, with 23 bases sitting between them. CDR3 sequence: CASGALRITNSSGNTIYF. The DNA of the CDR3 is TGTGCCAGCGGGGCTCTAAGGATCACTAATTCCTCTGGAAACACCATATATTTT.

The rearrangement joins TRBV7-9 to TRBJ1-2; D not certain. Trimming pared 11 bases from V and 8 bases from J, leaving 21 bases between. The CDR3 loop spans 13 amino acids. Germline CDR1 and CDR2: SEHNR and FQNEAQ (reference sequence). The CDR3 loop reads CAASPIGPGGYTF. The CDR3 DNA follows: TGTGCCGCCAGCCCAATTGGACCGGGGGGCTACACCTTC. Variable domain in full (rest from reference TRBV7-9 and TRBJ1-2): DTGVSQNPRHKITKRGQNVTFRCDPISEHNRLYWYRQTLGQGPEFLTYFQNEAQLEKSRLLSDRFSAERPKGSFSTLEIQRTEQGDSAMYLCAASPIGPGGYTFGSGTRLTVV.

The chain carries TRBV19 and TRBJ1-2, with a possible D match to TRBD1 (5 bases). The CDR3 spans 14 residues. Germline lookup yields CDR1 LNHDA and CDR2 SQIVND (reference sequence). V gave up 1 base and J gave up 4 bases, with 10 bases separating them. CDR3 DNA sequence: TGTGCCAGTAGTATAGCCAGGGATTTCTATGGCTACACCTTC. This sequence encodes CASSIARDFYGYTF.

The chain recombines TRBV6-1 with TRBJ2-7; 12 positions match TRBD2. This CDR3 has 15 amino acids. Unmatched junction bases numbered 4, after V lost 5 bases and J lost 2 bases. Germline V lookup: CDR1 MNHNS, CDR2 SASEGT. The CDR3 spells CASSFRLAGAYEQYF. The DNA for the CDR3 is TGTGCCAGCAGTTTCAGACTAGCGGGGGCCTACGAGCAGTACTTC.

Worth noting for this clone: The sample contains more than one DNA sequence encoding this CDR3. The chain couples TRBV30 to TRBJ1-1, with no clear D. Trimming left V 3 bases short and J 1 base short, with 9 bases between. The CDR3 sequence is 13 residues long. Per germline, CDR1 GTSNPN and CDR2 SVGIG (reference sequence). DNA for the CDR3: TGTGCCTGGAGCCGAGCGGGGAACACTGAAGCTTTCTTT. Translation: CAWSRAGNTEAFF.

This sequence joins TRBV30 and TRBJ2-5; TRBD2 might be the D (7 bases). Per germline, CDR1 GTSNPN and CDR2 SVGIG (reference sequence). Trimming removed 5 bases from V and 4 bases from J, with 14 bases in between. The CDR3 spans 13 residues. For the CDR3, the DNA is TGTGCCTGGGGGGTGAGGGGGGGAGAGACCCAGTACTTC. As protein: CAWGVRGGETQYF. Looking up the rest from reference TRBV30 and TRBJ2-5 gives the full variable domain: SQTIHQWPATLVQPVGSPLSLECTVEGTSNPNLYWYRQAAGRGLQLLFYSVGIGQISSEVPQNLSASRPQDRQFILSSKKLLLSDSGFYLCAWGVRGGETQYFGPGTRLLVL.

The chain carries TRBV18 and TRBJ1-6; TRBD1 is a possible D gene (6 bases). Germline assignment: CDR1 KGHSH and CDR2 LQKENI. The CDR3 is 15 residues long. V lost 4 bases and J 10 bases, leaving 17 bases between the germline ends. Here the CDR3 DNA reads TGTGCCAGCTCACGCGAGACAGGCGGTGGATCACCCCTCCACTTT. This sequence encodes CASSRETGGGSPLHF.

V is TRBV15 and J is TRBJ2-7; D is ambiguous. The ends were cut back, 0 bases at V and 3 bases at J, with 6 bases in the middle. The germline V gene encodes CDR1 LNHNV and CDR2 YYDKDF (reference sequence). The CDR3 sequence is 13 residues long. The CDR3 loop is CATSRDPSYEQYF. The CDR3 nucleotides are TGTGCCACCAGCAGAGATCCGAGCTACGAGCAGTACTTC.

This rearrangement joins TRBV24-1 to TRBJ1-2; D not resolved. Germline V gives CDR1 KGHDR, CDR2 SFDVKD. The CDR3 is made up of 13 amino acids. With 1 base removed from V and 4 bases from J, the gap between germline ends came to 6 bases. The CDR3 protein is CATSDFRGYGYTF. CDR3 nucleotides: TGTGCCACCAGTGATTTTCGAGGCTATGGCTACACCTTC.

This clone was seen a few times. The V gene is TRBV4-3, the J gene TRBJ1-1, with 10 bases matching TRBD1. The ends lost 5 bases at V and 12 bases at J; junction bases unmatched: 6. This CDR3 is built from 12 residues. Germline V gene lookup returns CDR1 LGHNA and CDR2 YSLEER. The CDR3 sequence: CASSARQGAPFF. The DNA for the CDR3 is TGCGCCAGCAGCGCCCGACAGGGGGCGCCTTTCTTT.

CDR3 in amino acids: CASSEFAGMSSYNEQFF. CDR3 DNA: TGTGCCAGCAGTGAATTCGCGGGGATGAGCTCCTACAATGAGCAGTTCTTC. V gene TRBV6-1 combines with J gene TRBJ2-1; D perhaps matches TRBD2 (6 bases). CDR1 is MNHNS, CDR2 SASEGT, per germline. V lost 2 bases to trimming and J lost 0 bases, with 14 bases between them. The CDR3 contains 17 residues.

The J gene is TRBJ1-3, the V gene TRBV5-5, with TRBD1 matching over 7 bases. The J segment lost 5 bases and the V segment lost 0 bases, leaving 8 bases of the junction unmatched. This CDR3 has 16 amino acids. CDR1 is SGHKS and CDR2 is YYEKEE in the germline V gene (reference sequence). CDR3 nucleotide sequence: TGTGCCAGCAGCTTGGACGGACAGGAGAGGAGAAACACCATATATTTT. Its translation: CASSLDGQERRNTIYF.

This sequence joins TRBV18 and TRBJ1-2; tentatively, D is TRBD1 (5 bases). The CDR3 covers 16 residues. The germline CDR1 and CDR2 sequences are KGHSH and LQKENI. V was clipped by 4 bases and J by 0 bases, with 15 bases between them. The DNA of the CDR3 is TGTGCCAGCTCACGCAACCCAGGAGGGGCTAACTATGGCTACACCTTC. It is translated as CASSRNPGGANYGYTF.

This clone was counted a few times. CDR3 protein: CASSLGPSGGQGEQYF. CDR3 DNA sequence: TGTGCCAGCAGCTTAGGGCCTAGCGGGGGCCAGGGAGAGCAGTACTTC. The V gene is TRBV7-2, the J gene TRBJ2-7; 10 bases fit TRBD2. V shed 1 base, J shed 7 bases, and the junction held 10 bases outside the gene matches. The germline V gene has CDR1 SGHTA and CDR2 FQGNSA. This CDR3 has 16 amino acids.

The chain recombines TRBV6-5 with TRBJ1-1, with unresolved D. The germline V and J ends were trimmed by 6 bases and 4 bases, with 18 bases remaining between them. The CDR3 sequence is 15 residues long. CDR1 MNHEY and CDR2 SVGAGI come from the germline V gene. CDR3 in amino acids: CASRLIQPGGTEAFF. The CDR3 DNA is TGTGCCAGCAGGTTGATACAGCCTGGAGGCACTGAAGCTTTCTTT.

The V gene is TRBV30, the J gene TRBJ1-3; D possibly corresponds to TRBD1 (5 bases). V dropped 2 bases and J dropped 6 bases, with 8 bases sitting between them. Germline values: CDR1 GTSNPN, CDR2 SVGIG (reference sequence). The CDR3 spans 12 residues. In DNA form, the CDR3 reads TGTGCCTGGAGTAGACAGCTAAACACCATATATTTT. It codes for CAWSRQLNTIYF.

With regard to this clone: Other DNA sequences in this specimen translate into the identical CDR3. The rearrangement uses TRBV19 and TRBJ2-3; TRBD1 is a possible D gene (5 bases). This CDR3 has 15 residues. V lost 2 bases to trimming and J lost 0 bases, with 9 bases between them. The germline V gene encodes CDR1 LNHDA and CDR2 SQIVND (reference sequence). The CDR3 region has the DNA TGTGCCAGTAGTATAAGCAGGGCTAGCACAGATACGCAGTATTTT. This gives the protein CASSISRASTDTQYF.

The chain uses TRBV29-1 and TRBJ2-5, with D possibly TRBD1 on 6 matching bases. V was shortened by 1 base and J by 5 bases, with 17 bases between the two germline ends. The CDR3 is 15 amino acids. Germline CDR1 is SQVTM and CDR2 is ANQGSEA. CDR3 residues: CSVEGGRGASETQYF. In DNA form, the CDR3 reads TGCAGCGTTGAAGGTGGCAGGGGTGCGTCGGAGACCCAGTACTTC.

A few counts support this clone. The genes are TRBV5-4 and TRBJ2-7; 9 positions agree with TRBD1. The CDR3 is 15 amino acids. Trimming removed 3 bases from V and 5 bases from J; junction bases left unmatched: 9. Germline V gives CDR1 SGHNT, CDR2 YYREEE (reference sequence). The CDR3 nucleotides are TGTGCCAGCAGCTCCGGGACAGGGTTGGAACACGAGCAGTACTTC. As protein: CASSSGTGLEHEQYF.

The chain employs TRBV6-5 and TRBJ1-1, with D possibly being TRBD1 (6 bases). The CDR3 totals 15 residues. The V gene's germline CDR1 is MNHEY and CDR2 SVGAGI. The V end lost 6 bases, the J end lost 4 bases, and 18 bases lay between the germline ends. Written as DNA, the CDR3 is TGTGCCAGCAGGCCACACAGGGATTTAGGCACTGAAGCTTTCTTT. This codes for CASRPHRDLGTEAFF.

The CDR3 protein is CASSLYGGGYNTGELFF. The CDR3 bases are TGTGCCAGCAGCTTATACGGCGGGGGGTACAACACCGGGGAGCTGTTTTTT. The gene calls are TRBV7-2 and TRBJ2-2, with 8 bases aligning to TRBD2. The CDR3 contains 17 residues. Germline CDR1 and CDR2: SGHTA and FQGNSA. Losses at the gene ends were 2 bases for V and 2 bases for J; bases not matched to a gene: 7.